Reported below is one TCR beta chain. The target antigen is unknown. This entry belongs to a study of shared clonotypes between healthy human individuals. Assay: immunoSEQ multiplex PCR; the TCRdb copy retains only in-frame clones and omits some. The data show approximately 710,000 clones, with 90% seen just once and 30% to 40% held by the top ten. Notes on the study in general: It was only blood that was sampled, and tissue repertoires likely differ. How much donors shared clonotypes was expected to be affected by sequencing depth.

J was trimmed by 6 bases and V by 2 bases; bases with no gene match: 3. The CDR3 is 14 residues long. The germline CDR1 and CDR2 sequences are MDHEN and SYDVKM. CD45RO+ cells plus CCR7-negative CD45RA+ TemRA cells formed CD8 memory. Sample: memory CD8+ T cells from PBMCs. Documented subset: CD45RO+ cells pooled with CCR7-negative TemRA cells. The chain employs TRBV28 and TRBJ2-2; 7 bases match TRBD2. The TCR was taken from a man younger than 35 in good health. Some clones in this sample may be carry-over from other donors' samples. The CDR3 protein is CASSLAGEAGELFF. The CDR3 DNA is TGTGCCAGCAGTTTAGCGGGGGAGGCCGGGGAGCTGTTTTTT.